Below, 31 T cell receptor beta chains from the same sample are listed, as sequenced in a study of T cell responses to AZD1222 COVID-19 vaccine. Measured with immunoSEQ multiplex PCR; TCRdb has only the in-frame clones, and not every one. The sample lists about 120,000 clones, about 85% occurring once. This material consisted of peripheral blood, taken 28 days after the second AZD1222 dose. The receptors derive from an adult who received the AZD1222 COVID-19 vaccine.

V is TRBV7-2 and J is TRBJ2-7; no reliable D call. Between the trimmed V and J ends, which lost 1 base and 3 bases, there was a span of 7 bases. The CDR3 is made up of 13 amino acids. Germline V lookup: CDR1 SGHTA, CDR2 FQGNSA. This CDR3 reads CASSLGLFYEQYF. Written as DNA, the CDR3 is TGTGCCAGCAGCTTAGGTCTCTTCTACGAGCAGTACTTC.

The gene calls are TRBV7-3 and TRBJ2-6, with a weak D call TRBD1 (5 bases). There are 15 residues in the CDR3. Germline CDR1 is SGHTA and CDR2 is FQGTGA. Deletions cut 5 bases from V and 4 bases from J, with 12 bases between. The CDR3 sequence: CASSTTGYGANVLTF. The CDR3 nucleotides read TGTGCCAGCAGCACTACAGGTTACGGGGCCAACGTCCTGACTTTC.

In nucleotides, the CDR3 is TGTGCCAGCAGCCCCTACCCTACACAGGTTCCGAATCAGCCCCAGCATTTT. Translation gives CASSPYPTQVPNQPQHF. The chain uses TRBV28 and TRBJ1-5; a possible D gene is TRBD1 (5 bases). The V gene's germline CDR1 is MDHEN and CDR2 SYDVKM. The V gene lost 6 bases and the J gene lost 4 bases, with 22 bases spanning the gap. The CDR3 sequence is 17 residues long.

This chain connects TRBV10-2 to TRBJ1-5, with a weak D call TRBD1 (5 bases). Germline loops: CDR1 WSHSY, CDR2 SAAADI. This CDR3 region has 14 residues. V lost 6 bases and J 2 bases, leaving 11 bases between the germline ends. The CDR3 region has the DNA TGCGCCAGCAGGTTTGGGGCAGGCAATCAGCCCCAGCATTTT. It codes for CASRFGAGNQPQHF.

The chain combines TRBV6-5 with TRBJ1-3, with 8 bases that match TRBD1. The CDR3 is made up of 14 amino acids. Germline trimming cut 5 bases from V and 4 bases from J; bases unmatched to any gene: 4. Germline V gives CDR1 MNHEY, CDR2 SVGAGI. Here the CDR3 reads CASSPGGVGNTIYF. The CDR3 DNA reads as TGTGCCAGCAGTCCAGGGGGCGTCGGAAACACCATATATTTT.

CDR3 in amino acids: CASSLRRTETQYF. The DNA of the CDR3 is TGCGCCAGCAGTCTGCGGAGGACAGAGACCCAGTACTTC. The chain employs TRBV4-3 and TRBJ2-5, with a possible D match to TRBD2 (5 bases). The CDR3 has 13 residues. The V end lost 6 bases, the J end lost 4 bases, and 12 bases lay between the germline ends. Germline CDR1 and CDR2: LGHNA and YSLEER.

This clone was seen just once. The CDR3 nucleotides read TGTGCCAGCAGCGTAGTGGGGGATGGAAACACCATATATTTT. Translated: CASSVVGDGNTIYF. The rearrangement links TRBV9 to TRBJ1-3, with D perhaps TRBD1 (5 bases). This CDR3 comprises 14 residues. V was trimmed by 0 bases and J by 3 bases, leaving 7 bases between them. CDR1 SGDLS and CDR2 YYNGEE come from the germline V gene.

The chain links TRBV27 to TRBJ1-5, with D perhaps matching TRBD1 (6 bases). Germline values: CDR1 MNHEY, CDR2 SMNVEV (reference sequence). V was clipped by 1 base and J by 1 base, with 20 bases between them. The CDR3 runs 19 residues. CDR3 region: CASSLYGRGAGRSNQPQHF. CDR3 bases: TGTGCCAGCAGTTTATATGGTCGGGGGGCGGGTAGAAGCAATCAGCCCCAGCATTTT.

This chain connects TRBV19 to TRBJ2-1, with D perhaps assigned TRBD1 or TRBD2 (5 bases each). Looked up from germline, CDR1 is LNHDA and CDR2 is SQIVND (reference sequence). CDR3 length equals 17 residues. V lost 3 bases to trimming and J lost 0 bases, with 15 bases between them. CDR3 protein: CASSIPGAASSYNEQFF. The CDR3 DNA sequence: TGTGCCAGTAGTATCCCCGGGGCGGCGAGCTCCTACAATGAGCAGTTCTTC.

The chain is built from TRBV19 and TRBJ2-3; D is tentatively TRBD1 or TRBD2 (5 bases each). Per the germline V gene, CDR1 is LNHDA and CDR2 is SQIVND (reference sequence). The CDR3 sequence is 14 residues long. V was clipped by 10 bases and J by 1 base, with 15 bases between them. The CDR3 nucleotides read TGTGCCACCACGATGGGACCTGGCACAGATACGCAGTATTTT. This translates into CATTMGPGTDTQYF. Using reference TRBV19 and TRBJ2-3 for the parts outside the CDR3, the full variable domain is DGGITQSPKYLFRKEGQNVTLSCEQNLNHDAMYWYRQDPGQGLRLIYYSQIVNDFQKGDIAEGYSVSREKKESFPLTVTSAQKNPTAFYLCATTMGPGTDTQYFGPGTRLTVL.

This rearrangement joins TRBV19 to TRBJ1-2; D not resolved. The CDR3 length is 13 residues. Germline V gene lookup returns CDR1 LNHDA and CDR2 SQIVND (reference sequence). Trimming cost V 2 bases and J 2 bases, with 6 bases left between them. Here the CDR3 reads CASSIQGNYGYTF. The DNA of the CDR3 is TGTGCCAGTAGTATACAAGGGAACTATGGCTACACCTTC.

This clone was picked up one time. The chain has TRBV2 and TRBJ1-4; 7 bases align to TRBD1. The germline gives CDR1 SNHLY, CDR2 FYNNEI. CDR3 length equals 18 residues. V trimming: 7 bases; J trimming: 0 bases; junction bases outside the gene matches: 14. The CDR3 bases are TGTGCCAGCACCCGACAGGGACCCTCACCTGCAACTAATGAAAAACTGTTTTTT. Its translation: CASTRQGPSPATNEKLFF.

The chain recombines TRBV5-1 with TRBJ2-2; no definite D call. The CDR3 sequence is 13 residues long. Germline values: CDR1 SGHRS, CDR2 YFSETQ. V was pared by 0 bases and J by 3 bases, with 3 bases between. DNA of the CDR3: TGCGCCAGCAGCTTGGGGGACACCGGGGAGCTGTTTTTT. Amino acids: CASSLGDTGELFF.

The V call is TRBV6-2 or TRBV6-3, the J call TRBJ1-2; D is possibly TRBD1 (5 bases). Germline assignment: CDR1 MNHEY and CDR2 SVGEGT. V dropped 0 bases and J dropped 7 bases, with 15 bases sitting between them. The CDR3 totals 15 residues. CDR3 residues: CASSYSGQGVSGYTF. DNA of the CDR3: TGTGCCAGCAGTTACTCGGGGCAGGGAGTAAGTGGCTACACCTTC.

The rearrangement links TRBV27 to TRBJ1-5; the D gene is possibly TRBD1 (5 bases). Germline assignment: CDR1 MNHEY and CDR2 SMNVEV (reference sequence). Trimming removed 5 bases at V and 5 bases at J, with 13 bases between. This CDR3 is 14 amino acids long. The CDR3 loop reads CASSRQGTHQPQHF. Written as DNA, the CDR3 is TGTGCCAGCAGTCGGCAGGGCACGCATCAGCCCCAGCATTTT.

The rearrangement joins TRBV7-9 to TRBJ1-1; 8 nucleotides match TRBD1. V gave up 5 bases and J gave up 3 bases; unmatched junction bases: 5. CDR1 and CDR2 from the germline V gene are SEHNR and FQNEAQ (reference sequence). The CDR3 has 14 residues. For the CDR3, the DNA is TGTGCCAGCAGCCAAGGACAGGGCCACACTGAAGCTTTCTTT. Amino acid sequence: CASSQGQGHTEAFF. Full variable domain (rest looked up from reference TRBV7-9 and TRBJ1-1): DTGVSQNPRHKITKRGQNVTFRCDPISEHNRLYWYRQTLGQGPEFLTYFQNEAQLEKSRLLSDRFSAERPKGSFSTLEIQRTEQGDSAMYLCASSQGQGHTEAFFGQGTRLTVV.

The chain has TRBV7-2 and TRBJ2-3; no clear D gene. V gave up 0 bases and J gave up 0 bases, with 4 bases separating them. The CDR3 is 14 amino acids. Germline lookup yields CDR1 SGHTA and CDR2 FQGNSA. DNA of the CDR3: TGTGCCAGCAGCTTAGCGGCAAGCACAGATACGCAGTATTTT. Its protein is CASSLAASTDTQYF.

For this clone: At one of its ends the junction is not consistent with the germline gene, which may arise from a read error. The chain couples TRBV15 to TRBJ1-5, with D hard to call. The CDR3 contains 14 residues. The germline CDR1 and CDR2 sequences are LNHNV and YYDKDF (reference sequence). CDR3: CATSGELSNQPQHF. CDR3 nucleotide sequence: TGTGCCACCAGCGGAGAATTGAGCAATCAGCCCCAGCATTTT.

CDR3 sequence: CASSYDRGAKLFF. Written as DNA, the CDR3 is TGTGCCAGCAGTTACGACCGGGGGGCAAAACTGTTTTTT. The genes are TRBV6-5 and TRBJ1-4, with D perhaps TRBD1 (6 bases). V lost 2 bases to trimming and J lost 10 bases, with 11 bases between them. The CDR3 runs to 13 residues. Germline loops: CDR1 MNHEY, CDR2 SVGAGI.

The chain links TRBV3-1 (or the pseudogene TRBV3-2) to TRBJ2-5, with 8 bases that match TRBD1. Germline V gene lookup returns CDR1 LGHDT and CDR2 YNNKEL (reference sequence). This CDR3 contains 16 residues. The V and J ends lost 4 bases and 5 bases, in that order; junction bases with no gene match: 12. CDR3 region: CASSRSLSGGWETQYF. In DNA form, the CDR3 reads TGTGCCAGCAGCCGCTCACTTTCAGGGGGCTGGGAGACCCAGTACTTC.

The J gene is TRBJ1-3, the V gene TRBV11-3, with D hard to call. Trimming stripped 0 bases from V and 0 bases from J, with 6 bases between. This CDR3 region has 15 residues. CDR1 is SGHNT, CDR2 YENEEA, per germline. This CDR3 reads CASSLDPTSGNTIYF. The CDR3 DNA follows: TGTGCCAGCAGCTTAGATCCAACCTCTGGAAACACCATATATTTT.

The chain carries TRBV19 and TRBJ1-1; no definite D call. The V gene lost 4 bases and the J gene lost 0 bases, with 12 bases spanning the gap. Germline CDR1 LNHDA, CDR2 SQIVND (reference sequence). The CDR3 has 15 residues. The DNA for the CDR3 is TGTGCCAGTAGTACCAAGGAGGGATTGAACACTGAAGCTTTCTTT. As protein: CASSTKEGLNTEAFF.

The chain employs TRBV16 and TRBJ2-3; the D gene is possibly TRBD2 (6 bases). From germline, CDR1 is KGHSY and CDR2 FQNENV. Trimming shortened V by 4 bases and J by 3 bases, and 17 bases separated the two germline ends. The CDR3 has 16 residues. CDR3 nucleotide sequence: TGTGCCAGCAGCCTCACCCCCAACGCGGGGACAGATACGCAGTATTTT. Its protein product is CASSLTPNAGTDTQYF.

The CDR3, as DNA: TGTGCCTGGAGTGTGCTAGCGGGGGGGCGGGAGCAGTACTTC. It codes for CAWSVLAGGREQYF. The rearrangement joins TRBV30 to TRBJ2-7, with 12 bases identical to TRBD2. The CDR3 extends over 14 amino acids. The J segment lost 7 bases and the V segment lost 0 bases, leaving 4 bases of the junction unmatched. The germline V gene has CDR1 GTSNPN and CDR2 SVGIG (reference sequence).

The rearrangement links TRBV3-1 (or the pseudogene TRBV3-2) to TRBJ1-1, with a possible D match to TRBD1 (5 bases). This CDR3 comprises 11 residues. V gave up 10 bases and J gave up 6 bases, with 12 bases separating them. Germline CDR1 is LGHDT and CDR2 is YNNKEL (reference sequence). The CDR3 spells CATARGAEAFF. DNA of the CDR3: TGTGCCACCGCGCGGGGGGCTGAAGCTTTCTTT.

V gene TRBV20-1 combines with J gene TRBJ2-7; D uncertain. V gave up 6 bases and J gave up 4 bases, with 10 bases separating them. The CDR3 extends over 11 amino acids. CDR1 is DFQATT and CDR2 is SNEGSKA in the germline V gene (reference sequence). The CDR3 reads CSATLYYEQYF. CDR3 DNA: TGCAGTGCGACACTTTATTACGAGCAGTACTTC.

The CDR3 DNA sequence: TGTGCCAGCAGCGTAGGAGTGGGGGCGATGAACACTGAAGCTTTCTTT. This translates into CASSVGVGAMNTEAFF. This sequence joins TRBV9 and TRBJ1-1; D is perhaps TRBD1 (6 bases). The CDR3 covers 16 residues. Germline assignment: CDR1 SGDLS and CDR2 YYNGEE. The V end was cut by 0 bases, the J end by 0 bases, with 12 bases between.

This chain connects TRBV7-9 to TRBJ2-7; D unclear. The CDR3 sequence is 15 residues long. Trimming left V 1 base short and J 0 bases short, with 10 bases between. From germline, CDR1 is SEHNR and CDR2 FQNEAQ (reference sequence). The CDR3, as DNA: TGTGCCAGCAGCTTAGTGCAGGAGTACTCCTACGAGCAGTACTTC. This translates into CASSLVQEYSYEQYF.

In its sample, this clone was seen once. Distinct nucleotide sequences in the sample also encode this CDR3. The chain recombines TRBV12-3 or TRBV12-4 with TRBJ2-2; D is ambiguous. Trimming removed 3 bases at V and 8 bases at J, with 4 bases between. The CDR3 is 11 amino acids. CDR3: CASSFPGELFF. CDR3 nucleotides: TGTGCCAGCAGTTTTCCTGGGGAGCTGTTTTTT.

The chain uses TRBV4-1 and TRBJ1-5, with D possibly TRBD1 on 5 matching bases. CDR3 size: 13 residues. V lost 1 base, J lost 6 bases, and 7 bases lay in between. Germline CDR1 is MGHRA and CDR2 is YSYEKL. The CDR3 spells CASSQGGGQPQHF. Here the CDR3 DNA reads TGCGCCAGCAGCCAAGGGGGCGGTCAGCCCCAGCATTTT.

The chain uses TRBV2 and TRBJ1-1; tentative D call: TRBD1 (5 bases). V lost 4 bases and J 4 bases, leaving 10 bases between the germline ends. Germline V gene data show CDR1 as SNHLY and CDR2 as FYNNEI. The CDR3 has 13 amino acids. The DNA for the CDR3 is TGTGCCAGCAGTGTGGAGGGGAGCACTGAAGCTTTCTTT. Its translation is CASSVEGSTEAFF.